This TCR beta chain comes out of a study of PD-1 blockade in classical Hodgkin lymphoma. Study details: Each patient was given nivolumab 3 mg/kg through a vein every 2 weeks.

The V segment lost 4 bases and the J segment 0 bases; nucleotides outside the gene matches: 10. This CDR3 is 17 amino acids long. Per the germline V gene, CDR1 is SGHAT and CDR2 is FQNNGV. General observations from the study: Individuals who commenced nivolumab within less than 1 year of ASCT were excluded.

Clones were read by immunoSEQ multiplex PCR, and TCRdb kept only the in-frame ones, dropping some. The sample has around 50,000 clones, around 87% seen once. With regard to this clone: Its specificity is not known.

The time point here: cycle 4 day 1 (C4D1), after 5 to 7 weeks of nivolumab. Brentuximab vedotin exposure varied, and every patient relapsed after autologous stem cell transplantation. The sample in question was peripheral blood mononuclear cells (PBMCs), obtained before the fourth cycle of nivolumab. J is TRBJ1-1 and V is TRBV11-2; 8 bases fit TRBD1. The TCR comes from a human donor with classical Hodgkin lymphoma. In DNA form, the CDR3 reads TGTGCCAGCAGCTCGACAGGGGAAGTTCCCATGAACACTGAAGCTTTCTTT. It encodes CASSSTGEVPMNTEAFF.